The 9 T cell receptor beta chains given below trace back to one sample, sequenced in a study of blood T cell repertoires in COVID-19. TCRdb keeps only in-frame clones here, not all; method: immunoSEQ multiplex PCR. The data show over 350,000 clones, around nine tenths seen once. Sequenced material: PBMCs or T cells enriched from blood (not recorded which). These receptors were taken from a woman aged 18-29 years with acute COVID-19.

Comments on this clone: The junction departs from the called germline gene at one end, perhaps through a read error. This chain connects TRBV7-7 to TRBJ1-3; no clear D. CDR3 length: 18 residues. CDR1 is SSHAT and CDR2 is FNYEAQ in the germline V gene (reference sequence). CDR3 coding DNA: TGTGCTAGCAGCTCCCCATTCGGTACCGCCGGCTCTGGAAACACCATATATTTT. Its translation is CASSSPFGTAGSGNTIYF.

The rearrangement links TRBV6-5 to TRBJ2-1, with 11 nucleotides matching TRBD2. With V trimmed by 0 bases and J by 5 bases, 3 bases remained unmatched. This CDR3 spans 16 amino acids. Germline V gene lookup returns CDR1 MNHEY and CDR2 SVGAGI. The CDR3 sequence: CASSYSRGLADNEQFF. DNA for the CDR3: TGTGCCAGCAGTTACTCGAGGGGACTAGCGGACAATGAGCAGTTCTTC.

The chain combines TRBV28 with TRBJ2-7; tentative D call: TRBD2 (5 bases). Trimming removed 4 bases from V and 0 bases from J, with 7 bases in between. This CDR3 is built from 13 residues. From germline, CDR1 is MDHEN and CDR2 SYDVKM. The CDR3 protein is CASSWETSYEQYF. The DNA of the CDR3 is TGTGCCAGCAGTTGGGAGACCTCCTACGAGCAGTACTTC.

The rearrangement links TRBV29-1 to TRBJ2-4; TRBD1 matches 7 bases. CDR1 is SQVTM, CDR2 ANQGSEA, per germline. With V trimmed by 5 bases and J by 5 bases, 9 bases remained unmatched. The length of the CDR3 is 14 residues. Here the CDR3 DNA reads TGCAGCGTTTTGAACAGGGGTGGCGAAAACATTCAGTACTTC. This gives the protein CSVLNRGGENIQYF.

The chain recombines TRBV15 with TRBJ2-6; TRBD2 is a possible D gene (5 bases). Germline V gene data show CDR1 as LNHNV and CDR2 as YYDKDF (reference sequence). The CDR3 consists of 16 residues. V was shortened by 0 bases and J by 1 base, with 7 bases between the two germline ends. CDR3 sequence: CATSRDGGSGANVLTF. As DNA, the CDR3 is TGTGCCACCAGCAGAGATGGAGGTTCTGGGGCCAACGTCCTGACTTTC.

The chain combines TRBV5-1 with TRBJ2-1; D may be TRBD2 (5 bases). Deletions cut 7 bases from V and 8 bases from J, with 22 bases between. This CDR3 has 15 residues. Germline V gene sequence: CDR1 SGHRS, CDR2 YFSETQ. Here the CDR3 DNA reads TGCGCCAGCTATCCCGAGGCTAGCTCCTGGGATGAGCAGTTCTTC. As protein: CASYPEASSWDEQFF. Full variable domain (missing parts from reference TRBV5-1 and TRBJ2-1): KAGVTQTPRYLIKTRGQQVTLSCSPISGHRSVSWYQQTPGQGLQFLFEYFSETQRNKGNFPGRFSGRQFSNSRSEMNVSTLELGDSALYLCASYPEASSWDEQFFGPGTRLTVL.

V and J are TRBV12-5 and TRBJ1-2, with D possibly matching TRBD1 (5 bases). Looked up from germline, CDR1 is LGHNT and CDR2 is FRNRAP. CDR3 length: 14 amino acids. V gave up 2 bases and J gave up 8 bases, with 15 bases separating them. The DNA of the CDR3 is TGTGCTAGTGGTTTGCTCCCAGGGAACCGAGGCTACACCTTC. Translation: CASGLLPGNRGYTF.

The chain uses TRBV7-9 and TRBJ1-1; TRBD1 agrees at 10 bases. CDR1 is SEHNR, CDR2 FQNEAQ, per germline (reference sequence). This CDR3 has 14 residues. V lost 5 bases to trimming and J lost 8 bases; unmatched junction nucleotides: 8. The CDR3 loop reads CASSPGDRGIEAFF. CDR3 sequence (DNA): TGTGCCAGCAGCCCGGGGGACAGGGGAATCGAAGCTTTCTTT.

About this clone: At the DNA level, this CDR3 is encoded by other sequences in the same sample as well. CDR3 coding DNA: TGTGCCAGTAGTATAAGGGGTAATCAGCCCCAGCATTTT. This encodes CASSIRGNQPQHF. The chain couples TRBV19 to TRBJ1-5; D is perhaps TRBD1 (5 bases). V was cut by 2 bases and J by 4 bases, with 6 bases left in between. This CDR3 comprises 13 residues. In germline, CDR1 is LNHDA, CDR2 SQIVND (reference sequence). Full variable domain (rest looked up from reference TRBV19 and TRBJ1-5): DGGITQSPKYLFRKEGQNVTLSCEQNLNHDAMYWYRQDPGQGLRLIYYSQIVNDFQKGDIAEGYSVSREKKESFPLTVTSAQKNPTAFYLCASSIRGNQPQHFGDGTRLSIL.